The rows below give T cell receptor beta chains drawn from one sample of a study of PD-L1 blockade in urothelial cancer. The assay was immunoSEQ multiplex PCR, and TCRdb's table has in-frame clones only and misses some. The sample has 40,000 to 45,000 clones; approximately 82% are singletons. The specimen comprised PBMCs, sampled around atezolizumab (anti-PD-L1) treatment. These TCRs come from a man aged 65 to 79 with urothelial cancer. The CDR3 runs from the conserved cysteine through the conserved F or W. A D gene is named only where the DNA matches it firmly. Rows give clone size only sometimes, using once, few, many, or a class for an expanded clone.

. . TRBJ2-7 TRBV5-1 CASRAAGLREQYF TGCGCCAGCAGGGCCGCGGGTCTCCGCGAGCAGTACTTC
. . TRBJ1-3 TRBV5-1 CASSLKEHASGNTIYF TGCGCCAGCAGCTTGAAAGAACATGCCTCTGGAAACACCATATATTTT
TRBD1 . TRBJ2-2 TRBV5-6 CASSRDRGRVGELFF TGTGCCAGCAGCCGGGACAGGGGGCGGGTCGGGGAGCTGTTTTTT
TRBD1 few TRBJ1-5 TRBV6-4 CASSGGQENQPQHF TGTGCCAGCAGTGGGGGACAGGAAAATCAGCCCCAGCATTTT
TRBD2 medium-sized TRBJ2-1 TRBV4-1 CASSQGGSGGANEQFF TGCGCCAGCAGCCAAGGGGGTAGCGGGGGGGCTAATGAGCAGTTCTTC
. few TRBJ2-7 TRBV21-1 CASSKVSERDLDEQYF TGTGCCAGCAGCAAAGTATCCGAGCGGGACCTTGACGAGCAGTACTTC
. . TRBJ1-4 TRBV6-1 CASSGGGFNEKLFF TGTGCCAGCAGCGGTGGGGGGTTTAATGAAAAACTGTTTTTT
TRBD2 . TRBJ2-2 TRBV4-2 CASSQDRATSGRAPGELFF TGTGCCAGCAGCCAAGATCGGGCGACTAGCGGGAGGGCCCCCGGGGAGCTGTTTTTT
. . TRBJ1-2 TRBV6-1 CASSVRGYGYTF TGTGCCAGCAGTGTCAGGGGCTATGGCTACACCTTC
TRBD1 . TRBJ2-7 TRBV19 CASSILGQGQNYEQYF TGTGCCAGTAGTATCCTAGGACAGGGGCAGAACTACGAGCAGTACTTC
. . TRBJ1-4 TRBV19 CASRSGPLNEKLFF TGTGCCAGTAGATCGGGTCCTCTTAATGAAAAACTGTTTTTT
TRBD1 . TRBJ1-2 TRBV9 CASSVTGQGGTYGYTF TGTGCCAGCAGCGTAACCGGACAGGGTGGTACCTATGGCTACACCTTC
TRBD2 . TRBJ2-2 TRBV4-3 CASSHGRVAGNTGELFF TGCGCCAGCAGCCACGGCCGGGTAGCGGGTAACACCGGGGAGCTGTTTTTT
TRBD2 . TRBJ2-7 TRBV4-1 CASSQDQEREGLSYEQYF TGCGCCAGCAGCCAAGATCAGGAACGGGAGGGCCTCTCCTACGAGCAGTACTTC
. . TRBJ1-5 TRBV5-1 CASSLDGDYSNQPQHF TGCGCCAGCAGCTTGGATGGGGACTATAGCAATCAGCCCCAGCATTTT
TRBD1 . TRBJ1-1 TRBV5-1 CASKGQGSNTEAFF TGCGCCAGTAAGGGACAGGGTTCGAACACTGAAGCTTTCTTT
TRBD2 . TRBJ2-7 TRBV6-1 CASSEILSGAYYEQYF TGTGCCAGCAGTGAAATTCTTAGCGGGGCCTACTACGAGCAGTACTTC
TRBD1 . TRBJ1-2 TRBV6-1 CASSGGTGRYGYTF TGTGCCAGCAGTGGAGGGACAGGGCGGTATGGCTACACCTTC
TRBD2 once TRBJ2-7 TRBV18 CASSPGLAAYEQYF TGTGCCAGCTCACCGGGACTAGCTGCTTACGAGCAGTACTTC
TRBD2 . TRBJ2-2 TRBV5-1 CASSLVAGGPNTGELFF TGCGCCAGCAGCTTGGTGGCGGGAGGGCCGAACACCGGGGAGCTGTTTTTT
. few TRBJ1-1 TRBV13 CASSGYRDRYTEAFF TGTGCCAGCAGCGGCTACAGGGATCGTTACACTGAAGCTTTCTTT
. . TRBJ1-3 TRBV5-5 CASSSPPVSTRFTGNTIYF TGTGCCAGCAGCTCACCTCCGGTCTCCACCCGTTTTACTGGAAACACCATATATTTT